The clone carrying this T cell receptor beta chain was counted at least ten times. Antigen unknown. This entry belongs to a study of T cells in Graves' hyperthyroidism and ophthalmopathy. Whole-study results and caveats: Most clonotypes that expanded in the thyroid above 0.001 also showed up in blood.

Authors of the study amplified TCR beta CDR3 regions from RNA transcripts. During a first-round RT-PCR of the TCR CDR3, the HTBI primer set was used. Using its own MiXCR run on the multiplex PCR reads, TCRdb lists one record per CDR3 protein. The sample comprises about 600,000 distinct CDR3 sequences, 16% of which are singletons, and more than 3% rests with the top ten. V was trimmed by 6 bases and J by 2 bases, leaving 14 bases between them. The CDR3 spans 15 residues. The germline gives CDR1 LGHDT, CDR2 YNNKEL (reference sequence). Uncontrolled infection, other autoimmune disease, pregnancy or lactation led to exclusion. Clinical symptoms, serum thyroxine and TRAb, thyroid ultrasound and orbital computed tomography were used for the diagnoses.

The chain combines TRBV3-1 with TRBJ2-1; D is possibly TRBD1 (7 bases). This sequence originates from a woman in her thirties or forties with Graves' ophthalmopathy. The material sequenced was blood. CDR3 nucleotide sequence: TGTGCCAGCAGTCTCAGGGGGGCCGCCTACAATGAGCAGTTCTTC. Residues: CASSLRGAAYNEQFF.